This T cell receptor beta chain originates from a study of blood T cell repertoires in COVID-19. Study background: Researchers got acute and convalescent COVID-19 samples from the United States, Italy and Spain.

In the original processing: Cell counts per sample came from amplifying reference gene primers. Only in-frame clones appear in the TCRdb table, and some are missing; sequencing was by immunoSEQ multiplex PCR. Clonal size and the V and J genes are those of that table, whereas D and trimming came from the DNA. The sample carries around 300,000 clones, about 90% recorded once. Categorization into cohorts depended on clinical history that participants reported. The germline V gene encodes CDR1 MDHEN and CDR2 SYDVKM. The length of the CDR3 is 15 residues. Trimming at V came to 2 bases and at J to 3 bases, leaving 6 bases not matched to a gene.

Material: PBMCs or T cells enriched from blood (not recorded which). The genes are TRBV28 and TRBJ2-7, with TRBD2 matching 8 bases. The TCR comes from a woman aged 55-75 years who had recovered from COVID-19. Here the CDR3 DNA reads TGTGCCAGCAGTTTAACTAGCGGCACCTTCTACGAGCAGTACTTC. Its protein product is CASSLTSGTFYEQYF.